What follows are 11 T cell receptor beta chains derived from one specimen sequenced in a study of OX40 agonist ivuxolimab in advanced cancers. Using immunoSEQ multiplex PCR, the repertoire was profiled, and TCRdb retains in-frame clones only, with some absent. The table has 99,000 or so clones, over 75% seen once. The material was CD4+ or CD8+ T cells sorted from blood, obtained in a trial of the OX40 agonist ivuxolimab. The source of these receptors is an adult with an advanced solid tumor such as melanoma, head and neck, liver or kidney cancer.

This chain links TRBV4-1 with TRBJ2-7; TRBD1 is a possible D gene (7 bases). The ends were cut back, 3 bases at V and 1 base at J, with 16 bases in the middle. Germline V gives CDR1 MGHRA, CDR2 YSYEKL. The CDR3 totals 16 residues. The CDR3 coding sequence is TGCGCCAGCAGCCATCAACCAGGGGGAGGATCCTACGAGCAGTACTTC. Translation gives CASSHQPGGGSYEQYF.

The J gene is TRBJ2-1, the V gene TRBV28, with D uncertain. V was trimmed by 4 bases and J by 9 bases, leaving 7 bases between them. CDR1 is MDHEN, CDR2 SYDVKM, per germline. The CDR3 extends over 11 amino acids. CDR3 residues: CASSSRSEQFF. For the CDR3, the DNA is TGTGCCAGCAGTTCCCGATCTGAGCAGTTCTTC.

This clone showed up just once. This chain links TRBV14 with TRBJ2-5; TRBD1 matches 7 bases. The CDR3 has 15 amino acids. From germline, CDR1 is SGHDN and CDR2 FVKESK. With V trimmed by 2 bases and J by 4 bases, 7 bases remained unmatched. CDR3 nucleotides: TGTGCCAGCAGCCAAATAAGGGGGCGCGGAGAGACCCAGTACTTC. It specifies CASSQIRGRGETQYF.

Here the CDR3 DNA reads TGTGCCAGCAGCCTCGGGACTCCCCTGCGGGGTTACACCTTC. Its translation is CASSLGTPLRGYTF. J is TRBJ1-2 and V is TRBV5-4; D is possibly TRBD1 (5 bases). CDR1 and CDR2 (germline): SGHNT, YYREEE (reference sequence). The CDR3 totals 14 residues. Trimming removed 4 bases at V and 11 bases at J, with 21 bases between.

The V call is TRBV7-2, the J call TRBJ2-3; 9 positions agree with TRBD1. Looked up from germline, CDR1 is SGHTA and CDR2 is FQGNSA. This CDR3 comprises 15 residues. The ends lost 5 bases at V and 1 base at J; junction bases unmatched: 4. The CDR3 is CASSPRTGGTDTQYF. The CDR3 DNA follows: TGTGCCAGCAGCCCCCGGACAGGGGGCACAGATACGCAGTATTTT. Looking up the rest from reference TRBV7-2 and TRBJ2-3 gives the full variable domain: GAGVSQSPSNKVTEKGKDVELRCDPISGHTALYWYRQSLGQGLEFLIYFQGNSAPDKSGLPSDRFSAERTGGSVSTLTIQRTQQEDSAVYLCASSPRTGGTDTQYFGPGTRLTVL.

This sequence joins TRBV7-2 and TRBJ1-2, with 9 bases identical to TRBD1. CDR1 is SGHTA and CDR2 is FQGNSA in the germline V gene. Trimming removed 5 bases from V and 3 bases from J; junction bases left unmatched: 7. CDR3 length equals 15 residues. This CDR3 reads CASSNTGGKYYGYTF. The CDR3 DNA follows: TGTGCCAGCAGCAACACAGGGGGCAAGTACTATGGCTACACCTTC.

The J gene is TRBJ1-6, the V gene TRBV5-1; tentative D call: TRBD1 (6 bases). V lost 0 bases and J 5 bases, leaving 9 bases between the germline ends. Per germline, CDR1 SGHRS and CDR2 YFSETQ. The CDR3 is 15 residues long. CDR3 sequence reads: CASSLEGGNNSPLHF. The CDR3, as DNA: TGCGCCAGCAGCTTGGAAGGGGGAAATAATTCACCCCTCCACTTT.

The chain joins TRBV4-1 to TRBJ2-7; TRBD2 matches 7 bases. The CDR3 length is 16 residues. The germline V gene has CDR1 MGHRA and CDR2 YSYEKL. Unmatched junction bases numbered 5, after V lost 0 bases and J lost 0 bases. As DNA, the CDR3 is TGCGCCAGCAGCCAAGATGCTAGCGGTCCCTCCTACGAGCAGTACTTC. It codes for CASSQDASGPSYEQYF.

V is TRBV7-9 and J is TRBJ1-6; 8 nucleotides agree with TRBD1. The germline V gene has CDR1 SEHNR and CDR2 FQNEAQ (reference sequence). This CDR3 comprises 14 residues. The V gene end was trimmed by 5 bases and the J gene end by 9 bases; junction bases not matched to a gene: 6. The CDR3 DNA is TGTGCCAGCAGCCACGGACAGGGAGGTTCACCCCTCCACTTT. Amino acid sequence: CASSHGQGGSPLHF. Together with reference TRBV7-9 and TRBJ1-6, the CDR3 gives the full variable domain: DTGVSQNPRHKITKRGQNVTFRCDPISEHNRLYWYRQTLGQGPEFLTYFQNEAQLEKSRLLSDRFSAERPKGSFSTLEIQRTEQGDSAMYLCASSHGQGGSPLHFGNGTRLTVT.

The chain combines TRBV19 with TRBJ1-2; tentative D call: TRBD1 (5 bases). V was trimmed by 0 bases and J by 8 bases, leaving 7 bases between them. Germline-derived CDR1 and CDR2 are LNHDA and SQIVND (reference sequence). This CDR3 is 12 amino acids long. The CDR3 here is CASSIDRAGYTF. CDR3 DNA: TGTGCCAGTAGTATAGACAGGGCCGGCTACACCTTC.

The chain links TRBV14 to TRBJ1-1; no reliable D call. The CDR3 totals 13 residues. The germline CDR1 and CDR2 sequences are SGHDN and FVKESK. Between the trimmed V and J ends, which lost 6 bases and 3 bases, there was a span of 11 bases. CDR3: CASRRDHYTEAFF. The CDR3 DNA reads as TGTGCCAGCAGGCGAGACCATTACACTGAAGCTTTCTTT. Together with reference TRBV14 and TRBJ1-1, the CDR3 gives the full variable domain: EAGVTQFPSHSVIEKGQTVTLRCDPISGHDNLYWYRRVMGKEIKFLLHFVKESKQDESGMPNNRFLAERTGGTYSTLKVQPAELEDSGVYFCASRRDHYTEAFFGQGTRLTVV.